The 15 T cell receptor beta chains below were found in one sample sequenced in a study of neurological immune-mediated disorders (dated by TCRdb to between 2017 and 2020). Libraries were built with 5' RACE. Sequencing was performed on an Illumina HiSeq 2500. TCRdb reanalyzed the raw reads on its own, using fastp at Q25 for trimming and MiXCR for clone calling, and kept in-frame beta chains. Each entry is one CDR3 protein sequence, shown with its most common DNA and genes. In all, the sample holds under 75,000 distinct CDR3 sequences, and 3% to 3.5% of those were seen once. The leading ten clones occupy approximately 7.1% of the sample. The sequenced material came from PBMCs. These receptors all come from a woman in her sixties or seventies with multiple sclerosis.

This clonotype was seen ten or more times. The V and J genes are TRBV10-2 and TRBJ2-1; 7 nucleotides agree with TRBD1. Germline V CDR1 and CDR2: WSHSY, SAAADI. V trimming: 5 bases; J trimming: 5 bases; junction bases outside the gene matches: 6. This CDR3 has 14 amino acids. The CDR3 reads CASSKQGMDNEQFF. For the CDR3, the DNA is TGCGCCAGCAGTAAACAGGGGATGGACAATGAGCAGTTCTTC.

This clonotype showed up many times. The rearrangement uses TRBV5-1 and TRBJ2-5; D remains ambiguous. CDR3 length equals 18 residues. Per the germline V gene, CDR1 is SGHRS and CDR2 is YFSETQ. Trimming shortened V by 3 bases and J by 2 bases, and 23 bases separated the two germline ends. Here the CDR3 reads CASSSPVDQTTLQETQYF. The CDR3 nucleotides are TGCGCCAGCAGCTCACCTGTCGACCAGACGACCCTTCAAGAGACCCAGTACTTC.

This clonotype was seen at least ten times. This chain uses TRBV9 with TRBJ2-3, with D tentatively TRBD1 (5 bases). Trimming removed 0 bases at V and 6 bases at J, with 11 bases between. The CDR3 runs to 14 residues. Germline V gene sequence: CDR1 SGDLS, CDR2 YYNGEE. The CDR3 DNA reads as TGTGCCAGCAGCGTAGTGGCCAAGGGGGATACGCAGTATTTT. Translation: CASSVVAKGDTQYF.

This clonotype is labeled as medium-sized. The genes are TRBV7-9 and TRBJ1-2; D call uncertain. Germline lookup yields CDR1 SEHNR and CDR2 FQNEAQ (reference sequence). CDR3 length: 13 amino acids. Trimming removed 2 bases at V and 6 bases at J, with 10 bases between. CDR3 DNA: TGTGCCAGCAGCTTACGTCGATCTCATGGCTACACCTTC. It encodes CASSLRRSHGYTF.

This clonotype has a count of ten or more. V gene TRBV4-3 combines with J gene TRBJ2-3, with D possibly TRBD2 on 5 matching bases. The length of the CDR3 is 18 residues. The germline V gene has CDR1 LGHNA and CDR2 YSLEER. V was pared by 1 base and J by 4 bases, with 21 bases between. The CDR3 here is CASSQVKWGRRYADTQYF. The CDR3, as DNA: TGCGCCAGCAGCCAAGTAAAATGGGGAAGGAGGTATGCAGATACGCAGTATTTT.

This clonotype was seen many times. This sequence joins TRBV20-1 and TRBJ2-7, with D perhaps TRBD2 (6 bases). The germline V gene encodes CDR1 DFQATT and CDR2 SNEGSKA (reference sequence). The CDR3 has 12 amino acids. Trimming left V 2 bases short and J 4 bases short, with 9 bases between. The CDR3 loop reads CSARLLAYEQYF. As DNA, the CDR3 is TGCAGTGCTAGATTACTAGCTTACGAGCAGTACTTC.

This clonotype was seen ten or more times. The chain combines TRBV5-5 with TRBJ2-1, with D possibly matching TRBD2 (5 bases). Germline CDR1 SGHKS, CDR2 YYEKEE (reference sequence). Trimming shortened V by 0 bases and J by 9 bases, and 13 bases separated the two germline ends. This CDR3 is 14 amino acids long. CDR3 in amino acids: CASSLGTSQAEQFF. As DNA, the CDR3 is TGTGCCAGCAGCTTGGGAACTAGTCAGGCTGAGCAGTTCTTC.

This clonotype was found many times. The chain links TRBV6-6 to TRBJ1-1; D is uncertain. Germline loops: CDR1 MNHNY, CDR2 SVGAGI (reference sequence). This CDR3 has 11 residues. Trimming shortened V by 4 bases and J by 3 bases, and 3 bases separated the two germline ends. CDR3 DNA: TGTGCCAGCAGTTCCTACACTGAAGCTTTCTTT. The encoded protein is CASSSYTEAFF.

Many counts were recorded for this clonotype. The rearrangement links TRBV7-2 to TRBJ2-7; D is unresolved. The CDR3 spans 14 residues. Germline CDR1 and CDR2: SGHTA and FQGNSA. V lost 5 bases and J lost 2, with 13 bases in between. CDR3: CASSLMGSAYEQYF. In DNA, the CDR3 is TGTGCCAGCAGCCTCATGGGGTCAGCCTACGAGCAGTACTTC. Full variable domain (outside the CDR3, taken from reference TRBV7-2 and TRBJ2-7): GAGVSQSPSNKVTEKGKDVELRCDPISGHTALYWYRQSLGQGLEFLIYFQGNSAPDKSGLPSDRFSAERTGGSVSTLTIQRTQQEDSAVYLCASSLMGSAYEQYFGPGTRLTVT.

This clonotype has at least ten counts. The chain employs TRBV5-1 and TRBJ2-6; TRBD2 aligns across 10 bases. This CDR3 has 17 residues. J gave up 4 bases and V 0 bases, and 4 bases lay outside the gene matches. CDR1 is SGHRS, CDR2 YFSETQ, per germline. The CDR3 coding sequence is TGCGCCAGCAGCTTGGAACTAGCGGGAACCGGGGCCAACGTCCTGACTTTC. Translation gives CASSLELAGTGANVLTF.

This clonotype was counted at least ten times. The CDR3 sequence is CASSLEGDEQFF. The DNA of the CDR3 is TGCGCCAGCAGCTTGGAGGGGGATGAGCAGTTCTTC. V usage is TRBV5-1 and J usage is TRBJ2-1; D might be TRBD1 (6 bases). This CDR3 is 12 amino acids long. The germline gives CDR1 SGHRS, CDR2 YFSETQ. V was shortened by 0 bases and J by 8 bases, with 6 bases between the two germline ends.

In regard to this clonotype: This likely comes from a read error, as the CDR3 has no conserved phenylalanine or tryptophan at its end. This sequence joins TRBV7-2 and TRBJ2-1; possible D gene TRBD2, 6 bases. Deletions cut 0 bases from V and 0 bases from J, with 12 bases between. This CDR3 is 17 amino acids long. Germline V gene data show CDR1 as SGHTA and CDR2 as FQGNSA. CDR3 in DNA: TGTGCCAGCAGCTTAGCCTTGGGGGGAAGCTCCTACAATGAGCAGTTCAAC. Translating it yields CASSLALGGSSYNEQFN.

Details on this clonotype: This may stem from a read error, because a much larger clone lies one nucleotide away. In this CDR3 the conserved last residue, phenylalanine or tryptophan, is missing, so a read error is likely. The chain employs TRBV20-1 and TRBJ2-7; 9 nucleotides match TRBD1. This CDR3 comprises 13 residues. V was pared by 5 bases and J by 7 bases, with 9 bases of the junction left unmatched. In germline, CDR1 is DFQATT, CDR2 SNEGSKA (reference sequence). CDR3 loop: CSAEGQGLGEQYI. The CDR3 nucleotides read TGCAGTGCTGAGGGACAGGGCCTTGGGGAGCAGTACATC.

This clonotype has ten or more counts. V usage is TRBV12-3 or TRBV12-4 and J usage is TRBJ2-5, with D unresolved. This CDR3 is 12 amino acids long. The V gene lost 2 bases and the J gene lost 6 bases, with 7 bases spanning the gap. CDR3 sequence reads: CASSLRVQTQYF. Here the CDR3 DNA reads TGTGCCAGCAGTTTAAGGGTTCAGACCCAGTACTTC.

This clonotype showed up many times. J is TRBJ2-7 and V is TRBV5-1; 9 positions match TRBD1. Germline CDR1 is SGHRS and CDR2 is YFSETQ. V was pared by 6 bases and J by 2 bases, with 6 bases of the junction left unmatched. There are 14 residues in the CDR3. This CDR3 is CASNGGQGTYEQYF. CDR3 coding DNA: TGCGCCAGCAACGGGGGACAGGGAACCTACGAGCAGTACTTC.